This TCR beta chain was documented in a study of blood T cells in healthy people across ages. A sample-barcoded 5' primer and a J-beta primer mix were used in a second PCR of roughly 7 to 11 cycles. TCRdb passed the 5' RACE reads through MiXCR, listing each CDR3 protein once. The repertoire consists of about 1,400,000 distinct CDR3 sequences, with approximately 40% occurring once and the leading ten covering roughly 7.7%. This CDR3 region has 17 residues. Unmatched junction bases numbered 8, after V lost 3 bases and J lost 1 base. This clonotype came up a few times. The antigen is not known. Study-wide results and limits: Age showed a roughly linear inverse relationship with TCR beta diversity per million T cells.

Material: blood. The sequence was collected from a woman aged 18-29 years in good health. The V and J genes are TRBV12-3 or TRBV12-4 and TRBJ2-5; 10 positions agree with TRBD1. The CDR3 bases are TGTGCCAGCAGTTTTAAGGGGACAGGGGCCCTCCAAGAGACCCAGTACTTC. It yields the protein CASSFKGTGALQETQYF.